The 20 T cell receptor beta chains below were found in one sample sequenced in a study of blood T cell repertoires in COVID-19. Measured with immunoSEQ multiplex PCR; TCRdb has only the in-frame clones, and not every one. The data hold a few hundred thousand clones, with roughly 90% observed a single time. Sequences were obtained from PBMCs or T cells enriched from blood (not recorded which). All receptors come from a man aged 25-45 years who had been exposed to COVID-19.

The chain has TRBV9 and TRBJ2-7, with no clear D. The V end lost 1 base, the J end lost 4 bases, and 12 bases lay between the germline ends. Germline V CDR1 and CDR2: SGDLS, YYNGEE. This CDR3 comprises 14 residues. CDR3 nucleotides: TGTGCCAGCAGCGTACAGGTTAACGGATACGAGCAGTACTTC. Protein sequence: CASSVQVNGYEQYF.

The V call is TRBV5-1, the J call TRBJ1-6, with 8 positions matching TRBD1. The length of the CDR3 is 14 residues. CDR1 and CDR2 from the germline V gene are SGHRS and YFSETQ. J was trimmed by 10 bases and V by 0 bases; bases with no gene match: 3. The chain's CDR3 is CASSLESGGSPLHF. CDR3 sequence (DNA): TGCGCCAGCAGCTTGGAGTCAGGGGGCTCACCCCTCCACTTT.

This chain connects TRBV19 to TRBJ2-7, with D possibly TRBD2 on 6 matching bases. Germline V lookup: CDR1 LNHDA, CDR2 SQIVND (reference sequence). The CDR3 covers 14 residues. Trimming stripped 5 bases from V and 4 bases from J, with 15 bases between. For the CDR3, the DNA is TGTGCCAGTAGTTCGACGGGGGAAAGTTACGAGCAGTACTTC. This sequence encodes CASSSTGESYEQYF.

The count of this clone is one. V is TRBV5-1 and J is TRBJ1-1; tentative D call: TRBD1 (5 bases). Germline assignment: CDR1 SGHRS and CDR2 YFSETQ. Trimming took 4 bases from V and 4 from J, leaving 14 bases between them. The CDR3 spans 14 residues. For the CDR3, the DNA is TGCGCCAGCAGCCTAGAGGGGAGGGGCACTGAAGCTTTCTTT. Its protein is CASSLEGRGTEAFF.

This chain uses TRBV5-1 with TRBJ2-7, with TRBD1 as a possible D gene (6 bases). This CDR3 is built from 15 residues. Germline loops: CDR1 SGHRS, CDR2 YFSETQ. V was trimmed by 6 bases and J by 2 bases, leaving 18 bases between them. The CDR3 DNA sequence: TGCGCCAGCACTAAGCCTGAACAGGGTACCTACGAGCAGTACTTC. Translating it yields CASTKPEQGTYEQYF.

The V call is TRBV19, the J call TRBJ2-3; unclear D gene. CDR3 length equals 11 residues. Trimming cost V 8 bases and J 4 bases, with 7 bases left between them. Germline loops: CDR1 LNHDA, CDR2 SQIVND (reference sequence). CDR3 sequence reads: CASERADTQYF. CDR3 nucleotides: TGTGCCAGTGAGAGAGCAGATACGCAGTATTTT.

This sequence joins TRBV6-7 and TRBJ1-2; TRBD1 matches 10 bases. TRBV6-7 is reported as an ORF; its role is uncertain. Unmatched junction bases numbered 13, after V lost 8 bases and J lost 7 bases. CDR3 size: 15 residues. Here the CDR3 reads CASPVPGQGNAGYTF. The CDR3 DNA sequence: TGTGCCAGCCCCGTCCCGGGACAGGGGAATGCTGGCTACACCTTC.

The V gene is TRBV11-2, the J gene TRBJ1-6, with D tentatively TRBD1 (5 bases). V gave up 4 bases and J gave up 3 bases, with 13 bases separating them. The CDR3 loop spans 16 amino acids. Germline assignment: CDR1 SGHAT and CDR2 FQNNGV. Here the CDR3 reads CASSYRQRDYNSPLHF. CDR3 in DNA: TGTGCCAGCAGCTACCGACAGCGAGACTATAATTCACCCCTCCACTTT.

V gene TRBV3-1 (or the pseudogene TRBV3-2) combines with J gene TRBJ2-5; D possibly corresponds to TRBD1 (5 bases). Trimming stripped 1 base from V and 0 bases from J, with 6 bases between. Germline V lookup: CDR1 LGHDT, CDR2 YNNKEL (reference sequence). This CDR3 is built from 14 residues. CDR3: CASSQVDNQETQYF. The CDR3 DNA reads TGTGCCAGCAGCCAAGTGGACAACCAAGAGACCCAGTACTTC.

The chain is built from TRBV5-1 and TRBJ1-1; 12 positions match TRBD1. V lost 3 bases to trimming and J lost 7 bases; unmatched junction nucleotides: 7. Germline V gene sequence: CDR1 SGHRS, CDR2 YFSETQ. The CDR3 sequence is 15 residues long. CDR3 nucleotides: TGCGCCAGCAGCTCGCAGGGACAGGGGGCGGGTGAAGCTTTCTTT. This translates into CASSSQGQGAGEAFF. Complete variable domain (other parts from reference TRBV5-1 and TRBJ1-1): KAGVTQTPRYLIKTRGQQVTLSCSPISGHRSVSWYQQTPGQGLQFLFEYFSETQRNKGNFPGRFSGRQFSNSRSEMNVSTLELGDSALYLCASSSQGQGAGEAFFGQGTRLTVV.

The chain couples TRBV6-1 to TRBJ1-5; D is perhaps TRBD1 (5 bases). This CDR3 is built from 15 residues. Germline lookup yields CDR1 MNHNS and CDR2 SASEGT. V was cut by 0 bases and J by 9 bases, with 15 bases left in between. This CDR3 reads CASSEAQGRAGPQHF. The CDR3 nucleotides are TGTGCCAGCAGTGAAGCGCAGGGCAGGGCCGGGCCCCAGCATTTT.

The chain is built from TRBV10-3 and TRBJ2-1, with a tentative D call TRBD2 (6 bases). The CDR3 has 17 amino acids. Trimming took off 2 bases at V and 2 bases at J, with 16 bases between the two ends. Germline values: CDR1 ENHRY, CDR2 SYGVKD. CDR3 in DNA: TGTGCCATCAGTGAGACGGGAGCAGAGTTGACCTACAATGAGCAGTTCTTC. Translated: CAISETGAELTYNEQFF.

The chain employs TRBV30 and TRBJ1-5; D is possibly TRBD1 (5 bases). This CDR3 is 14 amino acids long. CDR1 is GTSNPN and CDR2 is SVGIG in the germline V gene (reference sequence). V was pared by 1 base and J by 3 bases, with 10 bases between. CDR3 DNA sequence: TGTGCCTGGAGTGAGACAGCCTACAATCAGCCCCAGCATTTT. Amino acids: CAWSETAYNQPQHF.

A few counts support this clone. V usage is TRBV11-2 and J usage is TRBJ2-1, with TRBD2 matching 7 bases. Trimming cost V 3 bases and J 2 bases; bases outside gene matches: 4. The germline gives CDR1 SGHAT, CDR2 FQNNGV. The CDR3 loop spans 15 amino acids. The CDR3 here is CASSFGGGTYNEQFF. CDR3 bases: TGTGCCAGCAGCTTTGGGGGGGGGACCTACAATGAGCAGTTCTTC.

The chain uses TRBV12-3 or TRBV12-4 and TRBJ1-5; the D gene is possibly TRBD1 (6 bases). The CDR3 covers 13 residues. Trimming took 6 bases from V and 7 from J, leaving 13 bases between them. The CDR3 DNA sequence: TGTGCCAGCAGACCCGGACAGCGCCAGCCCCAGCATTTT. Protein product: CASRPGQRQPQHF.

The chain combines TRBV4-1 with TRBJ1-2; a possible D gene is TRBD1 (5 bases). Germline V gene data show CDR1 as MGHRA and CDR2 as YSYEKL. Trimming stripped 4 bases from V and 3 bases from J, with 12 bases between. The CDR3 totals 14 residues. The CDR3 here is CASSRGGFDYGYTF. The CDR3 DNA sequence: TGCGCCAGCAGCCGCGGGGGGTTCGACTATGGCTACACCTTC.

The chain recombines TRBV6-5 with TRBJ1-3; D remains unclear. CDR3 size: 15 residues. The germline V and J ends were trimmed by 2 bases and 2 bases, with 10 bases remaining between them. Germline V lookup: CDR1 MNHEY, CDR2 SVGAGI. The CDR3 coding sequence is TGTGCCAGCAGTTACCGGGGTCCCACTGGAAACACCATATATTTT. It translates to CASSYRGPTGNTIYF.

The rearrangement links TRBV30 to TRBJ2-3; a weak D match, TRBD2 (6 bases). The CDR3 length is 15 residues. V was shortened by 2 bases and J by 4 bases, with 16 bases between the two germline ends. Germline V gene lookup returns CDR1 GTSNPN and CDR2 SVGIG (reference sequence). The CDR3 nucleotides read TGTGCCTGGAGTAGGCTCGGTAGCGGTTCAGATACGCAGTATTTT. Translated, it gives CAWSRLGSGSDTQYF.

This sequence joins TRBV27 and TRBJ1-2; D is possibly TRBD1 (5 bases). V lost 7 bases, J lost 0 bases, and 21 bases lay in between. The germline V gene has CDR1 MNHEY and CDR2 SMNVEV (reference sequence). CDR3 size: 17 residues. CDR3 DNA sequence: TGTGCCAGCAAGAGCGACAGTATAGCGGAAGCTAACTATGGCTACACCTTC. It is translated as CASKSDSIAEANYGYTF.

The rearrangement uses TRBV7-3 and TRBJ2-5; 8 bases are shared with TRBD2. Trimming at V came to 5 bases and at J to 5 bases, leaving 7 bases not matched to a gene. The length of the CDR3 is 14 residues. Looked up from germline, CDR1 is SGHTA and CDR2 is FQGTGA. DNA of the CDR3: TGTGCCAGCAGCCCCGGGCGGGGGGTCGAGACCCAGTACTTC. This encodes CASSPGRGVETQYF.